This entry lists 10 T cell receptor beta chains sequenced from one sample in a study of cytomegalovirus exposure and HLA in healthy donors. Use of 60 Vbeta and 13 Jbeta primers characterized the PCR. This table comes from immunoSEQ multiplex PCR, and its TCRdb copy is limited to in-frame clones, with some not included. The sample contains 50,000 to 55,000 clones, around three quarters of which appear only once. Specimen: PBMCs. Source of these receptors: a woman aged 45-65 years in good health and CMV-seropositive.

In nucleotides, the CDR3 is TGTGCCAGCAGCGCCGACTACTGGGCCACTGAAGCTTTCTTT. This translates into CASSADYWATEAFF. The chain has TRBV9 and TRBJ1-1; D is unresolved. V dropped 3 bases and J dropped 4 bases, with 13 bases sitting between them. Germline loops: CDR1 SGDLS, CDR2 YYNGEE. This CDR3 is built from 14 residues.

This clone turned up a few times. This chain connects TRBV4-3 to TRBJ2-7; tentative D call: TRBD1 (5 bases). V gave up 0 bases and J gave up 5 bases, with 8 bases separating them. This CDR3 is built from 13 residues. Germline CDR1 LGHNA, CDR2 YSLEER. The CDR3 region has the DNA TGCGCCAGCAGCCAAGAGTTAGGGGACGAGCAGTACTTC. It encodes CASSQELGDEQYF.

The chain employs TRBV12-1 and TRBJ2-7; the D segment call TRBD1 is taken from the table without a DNA check. TRBV12-1 is a known pseudogene. There are 13 residues in the CDR3. Written as DNA, the CDR3 is TGTGCCAGCAGCCCCCGGACAGTTTACGAGCAGTACTTC. It is translated as CASSPRTVYEQYF.

The rearrangement uses TRBV5-1 and TRBJ2-7; TRBD2 is a possible D gene (5 bases). Trimming took off 4 bases at V and 3 bases at J, with 14 bases between the two ends. CDR1 is SGHRS, CDR2 YFSETQ, per germline. This CDR3 spans 14 amino acids. The CDR3 DNA is TGCGCCAGCAGCCGGGGTTCAGCAAACTACGAGCAGTACTTC. It specifies CASSRGSANYEQYF.

This clone showed up just a few times. The rearrangement joins TRBV2 to TRBJ1-1; D gene ambiguous. V was cut by 6 bases and J by 1 base, with 9 bases left in between. Germline V gene lookup returns CDR1 SNHLY and CDR2 FYNNEI. CDR3 length equals 13 residues. This chain's CDR3 is CASRVHSNTEAFF. DNA of the CDR3: TGTGCCAGCAGGGTACATTCGAACACTGAAGCTTTCTTT.

This chain joins TRBV19 and TRBJ2-1; 7 nucleotides match TRBD2. Germline assignment: CDR1 LNHDA and CDR2 SQIVND (reference sequence). V lost 10 bases to trimming and J lost 9 bases; unmatched junction nucleotides: 15. The CDR3 runs 14 residues. CDR3 sequence (DNA): TGTGCCACCTCGGAAAGCGGGAAAACGAGTGAGCAGTTCTTC. This sequence encodes CATSESGKTSEQFF.

The V call is TRBV11-2, the J call TRBJ2-4; possible D gene TRBD2, 5 bases. The CDR3 is made up of 14 amino acids. CDR1 and CDR2 from the germline V gene are SGHAT and FQNNGV. V was clipped by 3 bases and J by 4 bases, with 10 bases between them. CDR3 sequence: CASSFPGEKNIQYF. As DNA, the CDR3 is TGTGCCAGCAGCTTCCCCGGGGAGAAAAACATTCAGTACTTC.

The chain links TRBV9 to TRBJ1-5; D is uncertain. Germline lookup yields CDR1 SGDLS and CDR2 YYNGEE. The CDR3 length is 15 residues. V lost 0 bases, J lost 0 bases, and 7 bases lay in between. The CDR3 DNA reads as TGTGCCAGCAGCGTAGGTCCGTATAGCAATCAGCCCCAGCATTTT. This codes for CASSVGPYSNQPQHF.

The CDR3 here is CASSDRGRQPQHF. For the CDR3, the DNA is TGTGCCAGCAGTGACAGGGGACGACAGCCCCAGCATTTT. V and J are TRBV28 and TRBJ1-5, with TRBD1 identical over 8 bases. Germline CDR1 reads MDHEN; CDR2 reads SYDVKM. The CDR3 extends over 13 amino acids. The junction had 4 bases not matched to a gene; V was cut back by 5 bases and J by 7 bases.

V is TRBV14 and J is TRBJ2-3; no clear D gene. The length of the CDR3 is 15 residues. Trimming removed 1 base at V and 0 bases at J, with 8 bases between. The germline V gene has CDR1 SGHDN and CDR2 FVKESK. The CDR3: CASSQGPFSTDTQYF. The CDR3 DNA sequence: TGTGCCAGCAGCCAAGGGCCTTTTAGCACAGATACGCAGTATTTT. Together with reference TRBV14 and TRBJ2-3, the CDR3 gives the full variable domain: EAGVTQFPSHSVIEKGQTVTLRCDPISGHDNLYWYRRVMGKEIKFLLHFVKESKQDESGMPNNRFLAERTGGTYSTLKVQPAELEDSGVYFCASSQGPFSTDTQYFGPGTRLTVL.